This T cell receptor beta chain was observed in a study of CD8 T cells in Susac syndrome (dated by TCRdb to about 2019). Looking at the study overall: Whether CD8+ T cell activation and differentiation in Susac syndrome was antigen driven was tested using repertoire sequencing.

On this clonotype itself: Its antigen is currently not known. No base qualities exist here, and no much larger clone lies one base off it.

Peripheral blood CD8+ and CD4+ T cells from healthy donors, Susac syndrome patients and multiple sclerosis patients were profiled using high-throughput TCR beta sequencing. The multiple sclerosis controls were treatment-naive patients whose relapsing-remitting disease, either stable or active, fulfilled the revised McDonald criteria. CD8+ TEMRA cells were enriched by FACS, while bulk CD8+ and CD4+ T cells were purified by magnetic negative isolation. Blood was drawn into EDTA tubes, processed within 24 hours, and PBMCs were isolated by density gradient centrifugation. PBMCs intended for TCR sequencing were cryopreserved in liquid nitrogen and were subsequently thawed in a 37 degrees C water bath. Purity of sorted or isolated CD4+, CD8+ and CD8+ TEMRA cells was at least 90%. What the research found in general, with its limitations: The study acknowledged that relatively few individuals were included in the TCR sequencing and HLA analysis.

RNA was extracted using the RNeasy kit, and about 0.5 to 1 ug of the RNA was reverse transcribed with random hexamers. TCR beta CDR3 regions were amplified with the immunoSEQ multiplex PCR assay covering 54 Vbeta and 13 Jbeta segments. PCR amplification bias was corrected using a synthetic template baseline for primer optimization and computational correction. Concerning the study's data processing: Only productive sequences were kept, with reads annotated to V, D and J genes according to IMGT and analyzed in immunoSEQ Analyzer. Clonality was computed as one minus Shannon entropy normalized by log2 of the number of productive unique sequences. Public and private clones were assessed among the 100 most prevalent clones of each patient and control. A clone was defined as Susac-specific if it was absent from the healthy and MS cohorts, from 1052 published viral clones and from other ImmuneACCESS disease sequences. In-frame beta chains were kept once TCRdb had trimmed the public reads at Q25 with fastp and called clones with MiXCR. All rows with the same CDR3 protein become a single entry with the most common DNA and genes. These V and J calls are TCRdb output, not the study's own analysis. The sample includes approximately 180,000 distinct CDR3 sequences, with approximately 95% observed a single time. About 0.093% of the sample is in the top ten clones.

Counted from cysteine to phenylalanine, this CDR3 has 14 amino acids. Just the 42-base CDR3 DNA is kept, in frame starting at base 1. Between the V and J ends, shortened by 3 bases and 0 bases respectively, the junction contains 6 bases. The germline V gene (reference sequence) sets CDR1 to DFQATT and CDR2 to SNEGSKA. The source material was CD4+ T cells from PBMCs. This receptor was obtained from a human donor with multiple sclerosis. The chain is encoded by TRBV20-1 joined to TRBJ2-6, with the D gene not confidently named. The CDR3 is CSASGISGANVLTF. The nucleotide sequence reads as follows: TGCAGTGCTAGTGGGATCTCTGGGGCCAACGTCCTGACTTTC.